This T cell receptor (beta chain) is drawn from a study of T cell changes during pregnancy in multiple sclerosis. This CDR3 is 16 amino acids long. J was trimmed by 1 base and V by 3 bases; bases with no gene match: 1. CDR1 and CDR2 (germline): SEHNR, FQNEAQ (reference sequence). Only in-frame clones appear in the TCRdb table, and some are missing; sequencing was by immunoSEQ multiplex PCR. The sample carries about 49,000 clones, 90% recorded once. The TCR originated in a female donor in good health, enrolled as a control in a pregnancy study. The V call is TRBV7-9, the J call TRBJ1-4; 11 nucleotides line up with TRBD1. The sample in question was peripheral blood, obtained after pregnancy. The CDR3 DNA reads as TGTGCCAGCAGCTTGGGACAGGGGGGAACTAATGAAAAACTGTTTTTT. Protein product: CASSLGQGGTNEKLFF.